Presented here are 9 T cell receptor beta chains from one specimen sequenced in a study of shared clonotypes between healthy human individuals. The data were produced by immunoSEQ multiplex PCR, yet TCRdb's version contains in-frame clones alone and is incomplete. The sample lists 850,000 to 1,100,000 clones, 70% to 85% occurring once. The sample comprised memory CD4+ T cells from PBMCs. The subset is: CD45RA-negative fraction. All receptors derive from a man aged 18 to 29 in good health. Some clones in this sample may be carry-over from other donors' samples.

This chain joins TRBV27 and TRBJ2-3, with D tentatively TRBD2 (5 bases). From germline, CDR1 is MNHEY and CDR2 SMNVEV (reference sequence). The V end was cut by 7 bases, the J end by 2 bases, with 13 bases between. The CDR3 has 14 residues. DNA of the CDR3: TGTGCCAGCATTTCAATCGGGAACACAGATACGCAGTATTTT. Translated, it gives CASISIGNTDTQYF.

This chain connects TRBV14 to TRBJ2-7; 10 positions match TRBD2. This CDR3 comprises 14 residues. Per the germline V gene, CDR1 is SGHDN and CDR2 is FVKESK. The trim removed 4 bases at V and 4 bases at J, leaving 4 bases unmatched. CDR3 bases: TGTGCCAGCAGCCTAGCGGGAGGACCTTACGAGCAGTACTTC. Translation gives CASSLAGGPYEQYF.

The V gene is TRBV27, the J gene TRBJ2-3; tentatively, D is TRBD1 or TRBD2 (6 bases each). The CDR3 contains 14 residues. V was clipped by 7 bases and J by 2 bases, with 13 bases between them. The V gene's germline CDR1 is MNHEY and CDR2 SMNVEV (reference sequence). CDR3 nucleotide sequence: TGTGCCAGCAAGACCGGGGGCCTCACAGATACGCAGTATTTT. Protein product: CASKTGGLTDTQYF.

This clone was observed many times. V usage is TRBV30 and J usage is TRBJ1-4, with D possibly being TRBD1 (6 bases). Germline lookup yields CDR1 GTSNPN and CDR2 SVGIG (reference sequence). Between the trimmed V and J ends, which lost 2 bases and 5 bases, there was a span of 18 bases. The CDR3 covers 16 residues. CDR3 in amino acids: CAWSPQYGTLNEKLFF. The CDR3 nucleotides are TGTGCCTGGAGTCCCCAATACGGGACATTGAATGAAAAACTGTTTTTT.

To note about this clone: Other DNA variants within this sample encode the same CDR3. The chain uses TRBV28 and TRBJ2-3; D unresolved. The CDR3 covers 12 residues. From germline, CDR1 is MDHEN and CDR2 SYDVKM. V lost 3 bases and J lost 5, with 6 bases in between. The CDR3 is CASSLRKDTQYF. The CDR3 DNA reads as TGTGCCAGCAGTTTGAGGAAAGATACGCAGTATTTT.

V and J are TRBV25-1 and TRBJ1-6; D remains ambiguous. The CDR3 totals 13 residues. With 6 bases removed from V and 9 bases from J, the gap between germline ends came to 12 bases. Germline lookup yields CDR1 MGHDK and CDR2 SYGVNS. The CDR3 coding sequence is TGTGCCAGCAGGGGAGGAAACATTTCACCCCTCCACTTT. Its translation is CASRGGNISPLHF.

This chain uses TRBV29-1 with TRBJ2-5, with D perhaps given as TRBD1 or TRBD2 (5 bases each). The germline V gene has CDR1 SQVTM and CDR2 ANQGSEA. Deletions cut 4 bases from V and 5 bases from J, with 14 bases between. CDR3 length equals 13 residues. In DNA, the CDR3 is TGCAGCGTTGGTGGGGGAGTTCGGGAGACCCAGTACTTC. Translated: CSVGGGVRETQYF.

A remark on this clone: A far larger clone is one base from this, pointing to a likely read error. The chain links TRBV28 to TRBJ2-7; 8 bases line up with TRBD1. V was clipped by 6 bases and J by 6 bases; unmatched bases: 13. This CDR3 comprises 15 residues. Germline CDR1 and CDR2: MDHEN and SYDVKM. CDR3 sequence: CASRTRGQGPAEQYF. CDR3 DNA: TGTGCCAGCAGGACGAGAGGACAGGGTCCCGCCGAGCAGTACTTC.

The rearrangement links TRBV11-2 to TRBJ1-5, with unresolved D. The CDR3 has 13 residues. Trimming removed 2 bases at V and 5 bases at J, with 7 bases between. Germline values: CDR1 SGHAT, CDR2 FQNNGV. The CDR3 DNA reads as TGTGCCAGCAGCTTATGGGAACATCAGCCCCAGCATTTT. It translates to CASSLWEHQPQHF.